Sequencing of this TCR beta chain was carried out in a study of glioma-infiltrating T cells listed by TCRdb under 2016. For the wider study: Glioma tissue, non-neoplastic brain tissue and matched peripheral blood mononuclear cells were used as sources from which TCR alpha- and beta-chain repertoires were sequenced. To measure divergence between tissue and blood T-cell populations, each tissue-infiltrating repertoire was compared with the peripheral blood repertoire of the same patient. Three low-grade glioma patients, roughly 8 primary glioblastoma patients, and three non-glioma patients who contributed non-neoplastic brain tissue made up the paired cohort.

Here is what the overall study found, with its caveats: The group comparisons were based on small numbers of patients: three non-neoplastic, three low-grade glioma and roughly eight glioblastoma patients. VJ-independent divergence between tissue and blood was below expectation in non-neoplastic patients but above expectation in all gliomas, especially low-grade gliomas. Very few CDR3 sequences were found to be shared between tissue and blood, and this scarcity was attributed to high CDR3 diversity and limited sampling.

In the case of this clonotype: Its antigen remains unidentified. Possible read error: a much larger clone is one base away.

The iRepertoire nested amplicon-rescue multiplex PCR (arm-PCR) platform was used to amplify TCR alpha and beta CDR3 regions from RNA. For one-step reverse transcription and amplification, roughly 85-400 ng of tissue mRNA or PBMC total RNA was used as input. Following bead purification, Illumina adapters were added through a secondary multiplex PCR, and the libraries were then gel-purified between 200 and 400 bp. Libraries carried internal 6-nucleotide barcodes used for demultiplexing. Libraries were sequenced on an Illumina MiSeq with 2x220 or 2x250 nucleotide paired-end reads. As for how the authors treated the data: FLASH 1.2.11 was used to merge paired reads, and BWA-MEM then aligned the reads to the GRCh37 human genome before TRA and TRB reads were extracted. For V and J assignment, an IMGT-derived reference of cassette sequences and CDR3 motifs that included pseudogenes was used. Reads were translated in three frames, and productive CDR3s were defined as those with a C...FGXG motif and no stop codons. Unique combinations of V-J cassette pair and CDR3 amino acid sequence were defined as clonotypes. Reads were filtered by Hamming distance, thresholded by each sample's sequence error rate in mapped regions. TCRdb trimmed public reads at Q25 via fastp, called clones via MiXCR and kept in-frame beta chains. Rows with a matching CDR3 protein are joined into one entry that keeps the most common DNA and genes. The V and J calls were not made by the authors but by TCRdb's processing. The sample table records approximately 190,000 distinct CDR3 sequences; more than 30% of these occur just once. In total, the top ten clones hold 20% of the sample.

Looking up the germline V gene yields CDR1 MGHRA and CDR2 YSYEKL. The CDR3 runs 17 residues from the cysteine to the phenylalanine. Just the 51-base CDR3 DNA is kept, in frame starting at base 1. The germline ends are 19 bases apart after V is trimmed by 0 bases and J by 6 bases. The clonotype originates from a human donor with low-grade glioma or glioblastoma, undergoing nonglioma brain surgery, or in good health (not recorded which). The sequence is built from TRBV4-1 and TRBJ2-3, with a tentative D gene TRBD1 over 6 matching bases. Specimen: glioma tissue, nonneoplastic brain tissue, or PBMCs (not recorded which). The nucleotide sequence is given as TGCGCCAGCAGCCAAGACCTGGACAGTGGCAAGAGGGATACGCAGTATTTT. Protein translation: CASSQDLDSGKRDTQYF.